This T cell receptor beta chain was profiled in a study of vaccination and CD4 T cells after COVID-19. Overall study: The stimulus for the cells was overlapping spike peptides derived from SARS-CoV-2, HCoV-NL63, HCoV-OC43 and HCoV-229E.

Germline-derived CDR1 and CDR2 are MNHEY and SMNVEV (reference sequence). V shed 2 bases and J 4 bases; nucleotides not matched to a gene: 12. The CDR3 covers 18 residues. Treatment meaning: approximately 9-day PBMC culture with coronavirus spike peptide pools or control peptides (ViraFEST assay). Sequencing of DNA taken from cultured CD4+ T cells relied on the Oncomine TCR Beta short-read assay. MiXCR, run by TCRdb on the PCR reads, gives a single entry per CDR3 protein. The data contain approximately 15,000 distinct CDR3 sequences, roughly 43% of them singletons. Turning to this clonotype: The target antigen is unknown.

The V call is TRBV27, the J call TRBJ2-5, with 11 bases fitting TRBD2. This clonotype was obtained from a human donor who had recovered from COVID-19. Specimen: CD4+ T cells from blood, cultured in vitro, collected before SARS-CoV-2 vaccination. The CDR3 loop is CASSLAPPSGRQRETQYF. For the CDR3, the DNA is TGTGCCAGCAGTTTAGCCCCGCCTAGCGGGAGGCAAAGAGAGACCCAGTACTTC.